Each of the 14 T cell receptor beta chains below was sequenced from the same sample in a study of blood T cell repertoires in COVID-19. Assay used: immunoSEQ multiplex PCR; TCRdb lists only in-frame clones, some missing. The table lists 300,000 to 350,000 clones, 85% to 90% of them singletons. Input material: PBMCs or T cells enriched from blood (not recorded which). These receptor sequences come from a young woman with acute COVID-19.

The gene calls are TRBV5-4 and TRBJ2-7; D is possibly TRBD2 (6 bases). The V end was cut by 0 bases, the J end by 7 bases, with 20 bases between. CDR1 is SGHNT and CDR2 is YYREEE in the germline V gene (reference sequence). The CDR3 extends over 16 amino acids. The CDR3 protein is CASSLAGGLNLAEQYF. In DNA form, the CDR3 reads TGTGCCAGCAGCTTGGCCGGGGGACTCAATTTGGCGGAGCAGTACTTC.

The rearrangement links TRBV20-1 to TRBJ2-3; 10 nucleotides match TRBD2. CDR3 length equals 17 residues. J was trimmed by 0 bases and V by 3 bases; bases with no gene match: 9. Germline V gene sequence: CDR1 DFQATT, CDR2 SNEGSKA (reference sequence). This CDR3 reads CSASNLASGSSTDTQYF. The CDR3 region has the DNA TGCAGTGCTAGTAATCTAGCTAGCGGGAGTAGCACAGATACGCAGTATTTT.

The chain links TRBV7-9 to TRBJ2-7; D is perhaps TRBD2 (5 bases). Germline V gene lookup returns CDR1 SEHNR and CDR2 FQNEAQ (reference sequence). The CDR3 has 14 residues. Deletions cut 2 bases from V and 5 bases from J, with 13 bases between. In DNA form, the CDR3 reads TGTGCCAGCAGCTTATTTGCCGGGAAAGACGAGCAGTACTTC. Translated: CASSLFAGKDEQYF.

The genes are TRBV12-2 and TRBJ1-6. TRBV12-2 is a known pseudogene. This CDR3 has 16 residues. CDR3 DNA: TGTGCAAGTCGCTCCCCTGAGGGCTCAGATAATTCACCCCTCCACTTT. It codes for CASRSPEGSDNSPLHF.

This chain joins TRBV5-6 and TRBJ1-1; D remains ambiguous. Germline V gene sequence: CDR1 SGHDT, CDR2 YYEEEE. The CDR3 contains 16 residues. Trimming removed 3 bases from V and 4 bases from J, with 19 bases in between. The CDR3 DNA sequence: TGTGCCAGCAGCTCCGGTGAGTTCTTCGGGATCACTGAAGCTTTCTTT. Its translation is CASSSGEFFGITEAFF.

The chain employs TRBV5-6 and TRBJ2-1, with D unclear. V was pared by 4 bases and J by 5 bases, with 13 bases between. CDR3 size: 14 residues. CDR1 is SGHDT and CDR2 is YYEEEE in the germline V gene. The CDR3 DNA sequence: TGTGCCAGCAGCCGCGTACAGTTAAACAATGAGCAGTTCTTC. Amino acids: CASSRVQLNNEQFF. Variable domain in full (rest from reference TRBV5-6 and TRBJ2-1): DAGVTQSPTHLIKTRGQQVTLRCSPKSGHDTVSWYQQALGQGPQFIFQYYEEEERQRGNFPDRFSGHQFPNYSSELNVNALLLGDSALYLCASSRVQLNNEQFFGPGTRLTVL.

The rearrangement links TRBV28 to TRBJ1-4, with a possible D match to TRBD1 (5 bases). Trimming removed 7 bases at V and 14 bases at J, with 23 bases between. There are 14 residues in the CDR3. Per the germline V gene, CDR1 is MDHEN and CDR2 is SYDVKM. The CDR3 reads CASNIGWGGPKLFF. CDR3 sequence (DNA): TGTGCCAGCAACATCGGGTGGGGCGGTCCGAAGCTGTTTTTT.

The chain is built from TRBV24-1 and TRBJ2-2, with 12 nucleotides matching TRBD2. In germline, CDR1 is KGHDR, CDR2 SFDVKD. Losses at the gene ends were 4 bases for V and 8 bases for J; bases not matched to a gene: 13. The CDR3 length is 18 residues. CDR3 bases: TGTGCCACCAGTGACCAAAGGACTAGCGGGACAGGTGGAGGGGAGCTGTTTTTT. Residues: CATSDQRTSGTGGGELFF.

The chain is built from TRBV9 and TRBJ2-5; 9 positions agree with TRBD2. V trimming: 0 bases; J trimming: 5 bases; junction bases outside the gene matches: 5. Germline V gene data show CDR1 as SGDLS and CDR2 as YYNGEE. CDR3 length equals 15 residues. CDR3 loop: CASSVDGGRAETQYF. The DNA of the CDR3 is TGTGCCAGCAGCGTAGACGGCGGGAGGGCGGAGACCCAGTACTTC.

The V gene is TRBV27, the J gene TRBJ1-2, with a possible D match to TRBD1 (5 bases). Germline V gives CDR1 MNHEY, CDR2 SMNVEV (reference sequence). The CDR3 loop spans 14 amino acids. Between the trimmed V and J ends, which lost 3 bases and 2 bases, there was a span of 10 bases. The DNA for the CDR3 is TGTGCCAGCAGTTTCCAGGGTAGCAACTATGGCTACACCTTC. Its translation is CASSFQGSNYGYTF.

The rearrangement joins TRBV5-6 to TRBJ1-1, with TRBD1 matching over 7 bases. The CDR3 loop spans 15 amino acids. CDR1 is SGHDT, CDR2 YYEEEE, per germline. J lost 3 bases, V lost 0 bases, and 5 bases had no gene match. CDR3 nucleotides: TGTGCCAGCAGCTTGGTACAGGGGCAGGACACTGAAGCTTTCTTT. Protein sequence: CASSLVQGQDTEAFF.

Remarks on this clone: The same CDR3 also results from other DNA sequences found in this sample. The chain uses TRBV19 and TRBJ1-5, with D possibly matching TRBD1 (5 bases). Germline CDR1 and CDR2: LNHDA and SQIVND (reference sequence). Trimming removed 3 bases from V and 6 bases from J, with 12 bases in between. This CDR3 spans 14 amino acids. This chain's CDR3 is CASSIGAGGQPQHF. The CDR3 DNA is TGTGCCAGTAGTATCGGGGCGGGGGGTCAGCCCCAGCATTTT.

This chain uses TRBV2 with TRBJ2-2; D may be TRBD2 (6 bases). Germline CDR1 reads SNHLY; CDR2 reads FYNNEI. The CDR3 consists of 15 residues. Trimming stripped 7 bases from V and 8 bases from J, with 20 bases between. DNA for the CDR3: TGTGCCAGCACCGGACTCCGGGGGAAGACTGGGGAGCTGTTTTTT. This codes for CASTGLRGKTGELFF.

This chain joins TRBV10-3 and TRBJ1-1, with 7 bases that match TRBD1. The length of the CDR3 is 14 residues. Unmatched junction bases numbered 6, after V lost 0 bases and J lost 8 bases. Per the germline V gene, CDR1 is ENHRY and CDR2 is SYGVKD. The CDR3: CAISESGDRVEAFF. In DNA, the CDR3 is TGTGCCATCAGTGAGTCGGGAGACAGGGTCGAAGCTTTCTTT.